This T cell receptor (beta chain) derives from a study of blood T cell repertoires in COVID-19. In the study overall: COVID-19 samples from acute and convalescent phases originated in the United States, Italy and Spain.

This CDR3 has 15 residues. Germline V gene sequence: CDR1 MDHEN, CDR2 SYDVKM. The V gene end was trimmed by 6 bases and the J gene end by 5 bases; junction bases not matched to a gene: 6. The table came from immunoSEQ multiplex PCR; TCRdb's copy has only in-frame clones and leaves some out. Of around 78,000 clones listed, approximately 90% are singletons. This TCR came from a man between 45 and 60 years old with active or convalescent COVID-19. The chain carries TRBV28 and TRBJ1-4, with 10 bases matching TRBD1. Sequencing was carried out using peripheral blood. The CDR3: CASREPGQGNEKLFF. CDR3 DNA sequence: TGTGCCAGCAGGGAGCCGGGACAGGGGAATGAAAAACTGTTTTTT.